One sample yielded the 18 T cell receptor beta chains listed below, sequenced in a study of radiation and T cells in renal cell carcinoma. Time point reported: blood 4 weeks post-SBRT, at nephrectomy. Treatment in this sample: 15 Gy SBRT to primary tumor, nephrectomy 4 weeks later. Sequencing was performed with immunoSEQ multiplex PCR; in TCRdb, only in-frame clones are kept and a portion is missing. The sample yields about 86,000 clones, 70% to 90% seen once. The specimen comprised blood, sampled from a patient whose treatment included radiotherapy and nephrectomy. The receptors come from a man aged 45-60 years with renal cell carcinoma.

The chain has TRBV15 and TRBJ1-4, with a tentative D call TRBD1 (5 bases). CDR1 LNHNV and CDR2 YYDKDF come from the germline V gene (reference sequence). There are 15 residues in the CDR3. Trimming removed 1 base from V and 4 bases from J, with 10 bases in between. CDR3 nucleotides: TGTGCCACCAGCAGAGTCCGAGGGGTTAATGAAAAACTGTTTTTT. This translates into CATSRVRGVNEKLFF.

The CDR3 reads CASSDRGTINQPQHF. In nucleotides, the CDR3 is TGTGCCAGCAGTGATAGGGGGACAATTAATCAGCCCCAGCATTTT. The chain links TRBV2 to TRBJ1-5; maybe TRBD1 (6 bases). Trimming pared 3 bases from V and 4 bases from J, leaving 13 bases between. Germline V CDR1 and CDR2: SNHLY, FYNNEI. The CDR3 sequence is 15 residues long.

In its sample, this clone was seen a few times. V is TRBV6-5 and J is TRBJ1-6, with D uncertain. The CDR3 is 13 amino acids. Germline-derived CDR1 and CDR2 are MNHEY and SVGAGI. V was trimmed by 2 bases and J by 7 bases, leaving 6 bases between them. CDR3: CASSYRKNSPLHF. The CDR3 DNA reads TGTGCCAGCAGTTACCGCAAAAATTCACCCCTCCACTTT.

V and J are TRBV14 and TRBJ2-1, with TRBD2 identical over 11 bases. The V and J ends lost 5 bases and 0 bases, in that order; junction bases with no gene match: 12. CDR1 SGHDN and CDR2 FVKESK come from the germline V gene. The CDR3 extends over 19 amino acids. Written as DNA, the CDR3 is TGTGCCAGCAGCTCCGCAACTAGCGGGGGATTCAGCTCCTACAATGAGCAGTTCTTC. Protein product: CASSSATSGGFSSYNEQFF. Full variable domain (rest looked up from reference TRBV14 and TRBJ2-1): EAGVTQFPSHSVIEKGQTVTLRCDPISGHDNLYWYRRVMGKEIKFLLHFVKESKQDESGMPNNRFLAERTGGTYSTLKVQPAELEDSGVYFCASSSATSGGFSSYNEQFFGPGTRLTVL.

The chain has TRBV6-6 and TRBJ1-1, with D possibly TRBD1 on 5 matching bases. From germline, CDR1 is MNHNY and CDR2 SVGAGI (reference sequence). Trimming shortened V by 4 bases and J by 8 bases, and 14 bases separated the two germline ends. The CDR3 runs to 13 residues. In DNA, the CDR3 is TGTGCCAGCAGTTCTTCAGGGTTTTCGGAAGCTTTCTTT. Protein sequence: CASSSSGFSEAFF.

V gene TRBV5-5 combines with J gene TRBJ1-5; D gene uncertain. CDR3 length: 12 amino acids. Trimming took 4 bases from V and 4 from J, leaving 6 bases between them. CDR1 and CDR2 from the germline V gene are SGHKS and YYEKEE (reference sequence). In DNA form, the CDR3 reads TGTGCCAGCAGCACGGGTAATCAGCCCCAGCATTTT. It codes for CASSTGNQPQHF.

The CDR3 bases are TGTGCCAGCAGTTTAGTGGGGGAGGGCACCGGGGAGCTGTTTTTT. As protein: CASSLVGEGTGELFF. J is TRBJ2-2 and V is TRBV27; TRBD2 agrees at 7 bases. With 2 bases clipped from V and 4 bases from J, the junction kept 4 bases outside the gene matches. The V gene's germline CDR1 is MNHEY and CDR2 SMNVEV (reference sequence). This CDR3 is 15 amino acids long.

The rearrangement joins TRBV18 to TRBJ1-6; a weak D match, TRBD1 (6 bases). This CDR3 has 13 residues. Trimming pared 4 bases from V and 7 bases from J, leaving 8 bases between. Germline CDR1 is KGHSH and CDR2 is LQKENI. The CDR3: CASSQGENSPLHF. The CDR3 nucleotides are TGTGCCAGCTCACAGGGGGAAAATTCACCCCTCCACTTT.

The CDR3 nucleotides are TGTGCCAGCAGTACGACAGGTGCGGCTGGAAACACCATATATTTT. This translates into CASSTTGAAGNTIYF. The genes are TRBV9 and TRBJ1-3; weak D call: TRBD1 (6 bases). Trimming removed 5 bases from V and 2 bases from J, with 14 bases in between. The CDR3 totals 15 residues. Germline CDR1 is SGDLS and CDR2 is YYNGEE.

The CDR3 DNA follows: TGTGCCAGCAGCTTGTTAGACACGAATACGCAGTATTTT. This encodes CASSLLDTNTQYF. The gene calls are TRBV5-6 and TRBJ2-3, with D uncertain. V was pared by 1 base and J by 7 bases, with 10 bases between. The CDR3 is 13 residues long. CDR1 is SGHDT and CDR2 is YYEEEE in the germline V gene. Full variable domain (missing parts from reference TRBV5-6 and TRBJ2-3): DAGVTQSPTHLIKTRGQQVTLRCSPKSGHDTVSWYQQALGQGPQFIFQYYEEEERQRGNFPDRFSGHQFPNYSSELNVNALLLGDSALYLCASSLLDTNTQYFGPGTRLTVL.

The V call is TRBV19, the J call TRBJ2-7, with D perhaps given as TRBD1 or TRBD2 (5 bases each). This CDR3 is built from 20 residues. Germline V gene data show CDR1 as LNHDA and CDR2 as SQIVND (reference sequence). V was pared by 0 bases and J by 0 bases, with 24 bases between. The CDR3 DNA reads TGTGCCAGTAGTATAGAAGGGATCGGCGGAACCCCGGGGCACTCCTACGAGCAGTACTTC. It yields the protein CASSIEGIGGTPGHSYEQYF.

The V call is TRBV19, the J call TRBJ1-4; TRBD1 agrees at 10 bases. In germline, CDR1 is LNHDA, CDR2 SQIVND (reference sequence). The CDR3 consists of 15 residues. V was pared by 1 base and J by 10 bases, with 6 bases of the junction left unmatched. The CDR3 DNA reads as TGTGCCAGTAGTATAGGACAGGGGGCGTTCGGAAAACTGTTTTTT. Its translation: CASSIGQGAFGKLFF.

This clone has just one count. The J gene is TRBJ1-3, the V gene TRBV5-4; D is ambiguous. CDR3 length: 15 amino acids. Germline-derived CDR1 and CDR2 are SGHNT and YYREEE (reference sequence). The V and J ends lost 4 bases and 2 bases respectively, with 13 bases between them. The CDR3 DNA reads TGTGCCAGCAGCCCGAATATCGACACTGGAAACACCATATATTTT. Amino acids: CASSPNIDTGNTIYF.

The chain uses TRBV7-6 and TRBJ2-5; TRBD1 is a possible D gene (5 bases). V lost 5 bases, J lost 5 bases, and 12 bases lay in between. The germline gives CDR1 SGHVS, CDR2 FNYEAQ. The CDR3 runs to 13 residues. The CDR3 nucleotides read TGTGCCAGCAGCCAGGCTGGGGCCGAGACCCAGTACTTC. This gives the protein CASSQAGAETQYF.

V gene TRBV28 combines with J gene TRBJ1-2, with D unclear. Germline CDR1 and CDR2: MDHEN and SYDVKM. The CDR3 has 18 amino acids. The V gene lost 2 bases and the J gene lost 4 bases, with 23 bases spanning the gap. The CDR3 region is CASSLPPWGEVTIYGYTF. The CDR3 nucleotides read TGTGCCAGCAGTTTACCCCCCTGGGGTGAGGTCACGATCTATGGCTACACCTTC.

This chain joins TRBV19 and TRBJ1-5; 7 nucleotides align to TRBD1. With 6 bases clipped from V and 4 bases from J, the junction kept 9 bases outside the gene matches. CDR1 and CDR2 (germline): LNHDA, SQIVND (reference sequence). CDR3 size: 15 residues. In DNA form, the CDR3 reads TGTGCCAGTAGCTTAGAGAGGGGGCTAAATCAGCCCCAGCATTTT. Translated, it gives CASSLERGLNQPQHF.

Note on this clone: This specimen includes other DNA sequences encoding the same CDR3. The V call is TRBV7-8, the J call TRBJ2-5, with 14 bases aligning to TRBD2. In germline, CDR1 is SGHVS, CDR2 FQNEAQ. V was clipped by 1 base and J by 2 bases; unmatched bases: 3. This CDR3 contains 17 residues. The chain's CDR3 is CASSLGGLAGVQETQYF. Written as DNA, the CDR3 is TGTGCCAGCAGCTTAGGGGGACTAGCGGGGGTGCAAGAGACCCAGTACTTC.

V and J are TRBV7-6 and TRBJ2-3, with 7 bases aligning to TRBD1. The germline V gene has CDR1 SGHVS and CDR2 FNYEAQ. With 4 bases clipped from V and 5 bases from J, the junction kept 6 bases outside the gene matches. The CDR3 has 14 residues. The CDR3 DNA reads as TGTGCCAGCAGCTCATATAGGGACAGAGATACGCAGTATTTT. Protein: CASSSYRDRDTQYF. The full variable domain, completed using reference TRBV7-6 and TRBJ2-3, is GAGVSQSPRYKVTKRGQDVALRCDPISGHVSLYWYRQALGQGPEFLTYFNYEAQQDKSGLPNDRFSAERPEGSISTLTIQRTEQRDSAMYRCASSSYRDRDTQYFGPGTRLTVL.